This T cell receptor (beta chain) appears in the sequencing data of a study of cytomegalovirus exposure and HLA in healthy donors. Study at large: Early release data held about 92 million unique TCRs from HLA-typed donors. The study's findings and limits: Near-uniform donor sequencing depth was presumed by presence/absence analyses. Prior analysis indicated that the majority of TCR beta V segments exhibited productivity approximately 87% or approximately 30% of the time. Association of fewer than 20,000 TCR beta sequences with HLA alleles was found at 0.05 false discovery rate in a later analysis.

13 Jbeta primers and 60 Vbeta primers were used for the PCR. Produced via immunoSEQ multiplex PCR; TCRdb's table is partial and in-frame only. The sample comprises around 100,000 clones, roughly 79% of which are singletons, and 4% rests with the top ten. Trimming removed 0 bases from V and 0 bases from J, with 6 bases in between. Germline loops: CDR1 LGHNA, CDR2 YSLEER. The CDR3 extends over 16 amino acids. On this clone: Its antigen is not identified.

Sequencing used PBMCs. The receptor was derived from a man aged 50 or older in good health and CMV-seropositive. The J gene is TRBJ2-6, the V gene TRBV4-3, with D unresolved. The CDR3 nucleotides are TGCGCCAGCAGCCAAGATATGAGCTCTGGGGCCAACGTCCTGACTTTC. As protein: CASSQDMSSGANVLTF.